The source of this T cell receptor (beta chain) is a study of a mutant IDH1 vaccine in newly diagnosed glioma. Study as a whole: Treated patients showed a male proportion of approximately 60%, a female proportion of roughly 38%, and a mean age of around 40 years. Patients had received radiotherapy, temozolomide, or both previously, most receiving both. Study-wide results and caveats: The authors found pseudoprogression apparently unrelated to changes in top peripheral T cell clonotypes.

Turning to this clone: No antigen is known for it.

Here immunoSEQ multiplex PCR was the method, and the copy in TCRdb shows in-frame clones only, minus some. The sample shows about 69,000 clones, about 87% of them seen only once. This sample's time point: week 35, safety follow-up. Every vaccine dose comprised 300 ug of mutant IDH1 20-mer peptide plus topical imiquimod. Donors had new IDH1-mutant astrocytomas of WHO grade 3 or 4 (ATRX-lost). Source: PBMCs, taken from a glioma patient whose treatment included an IDH1 peptide vaccine. This receptor was obtained from a man aged 30-40 years with glioma.

The CDR3 is CASSVGLAGETDTQYF. The CDR3 region has the DNA TGTGCCAGCAGCGTGGGGTTAGCGGGAGAAACAGATACGCAGTATTTT. The chain employs TRBV9 and TRBJ2-3, with 9 bases matching TRBD2. The trim removed 2 bases at V and 3 bases at J, leaving 7 bases unmatched. Germline V CDR1 and CDR2: SGDLS, YYNGEE. CDR3 length: 16 residues.